One and the same sample provided the 27 T cell receptor beta chains below, sequenced in a study of control samples from healthy donors and cancer patients. Produced via immunoSEQ multiplex PCR; TCRdb's table is partial and in-frame only. Found here are tens of thousands of clones, about 90% of them singletons; the top ten hold around 5.9%. The specimen was PBMCs. The receptors were gathered from a man aged 55-75 years with colorectal cancer.

The V and J genes are TRBV6-5 and TRBJ1-4; perhaps TRBD1 as D (5 bases). The germline V gene has CDR1 MNHEY and CDR2 SVGAGI. This CDR3 region has 15 residues. V lost 5 bases to trimming and J lost 7 bases, with 17 bases between them. The CDR3 here is CASSPSMVGVEKLFF. CDR3 nucleotides: TGTGCCAGCAGTCCCTCGATGGTGGGGGTTGAAAAACTGTTTTTT.

This chain links TRBV2 with TRBJ2-7; 7 nucleotides agree with TRBD1. Germline values: CDR1 SNHLY, CDR2 FYNNEI. V was clipped by 3 bases and J by 2 bases; unmatched bases: 4. This CDR3 spans 14 amino acids. The CDR3 DNA reads as TGTGCCAGCAGTGACCAGGGACAGACCTACGAGCAGTACTTC. It is translated as CASSDQGQTYEQYF.

Here the CDR3 DNA reads TGTGCCAGCAGCGACGGGCTAGCGGGGGGCCTACAAGAGACCCAGTACTTC. Translating it yields CASSDGLAGGLQETQYF. The chain is built from TRBV9 and TRBJ2-5; 11 bases fit TRBD2. The V gene's germline CDR1 is SGDLS and CDR2 YYNGEE. The CDR3 length is 17 residues. V trimming: 3 bases; J trimming: 2 bases; junction bases outside the gene matches: 9.

The table lists this clone with a count of one. This chain's CDR3 is CASSWGQVYGYTF. The CDR3 coding sequence is TGTGCCAGCAGCTGGGGACAGGTCTATGGCTACACCTTC. The chain uses TRBV6-5 and TRBJ1-2; 8 bases align to TRBD1. This CDR3 contains 13 residues. Germline loops: CDR1 MNHEY, CDR2 SVGAGI. Trimming took 6 bases from V and 4 from J; bases not matched to a gene: 4.

A few counts support this clone. The rearrangement uses TRBV27 and TRBJ2-7; the D is unclear. Germline CDR1 MNHEY, CDR2 SMNVEV (reference sequence). The CDR3 covers 13 residues. Trimming shortened V by 5 bases and J by 3 bases, and 11 bases separated the two germline ends. The CDR3: CASSPSWGYEQYF. The CDR3 region has the DNA TGTGCCAGCAGTCCCTCGTGGGGCTACGAGCAGTACTTC.

The chain links TRBV19 to TRBJ1-6; 9 positions agree with TRBD1. The CDR3 consists of 17 residues. Unmatched junction bases numbered 10, after V lost 0 bases and J lost 10 bases. Germline values: CDR1 LNHDA, CDR2 SQIVND (reference sequence). Here the CDR3 reads CASSIDTTGQGSSPLHF. In nucleotides, the CDR3 is TGTGCCAGTAGTATAGACACCACCGGACAGGGGAGCTCACCCCTCCACTTT.

About this clone itself: The same CDR3 can be traced to other DNA sequences in this sample. The V call is TRBV5-1, the J call TRBJ1-1, with no clear D. Per germline, CDR1 SGHRS and CDR2 YFSETQ. V gave up 0 bases and J gave up 1 base, with 4 bases separating them. This CDR3 has 13 amino acids. The CDR3 here is CASSLDRNTEAFF. The CDR3 DNA reads as TGCGCCAGCAGCTTGGACAGGAACACTGAAGCTTTCTTT.

The gene calls are TRBV5-5 and TRBJ1-2; D is ambiguous. Trimming cost V 0 bases and J 5 bases, with 14 bases left between them. Germline CDR1 and CDR2: SGHKS and YYEKEE (reference sequence). CDR3 length: 15 residues. The chain's CDR3 is CASSLAAGGVYGYTF. As DNA, the CDR3 is TGTGCCAGCAGCTTGGCCGCAGGAGGTGTTTATGGCTACACCTTC.

V and J are TRBV19 and TRBJ1-5; no definite D call. This CDR3 is 15 amino acids long. Trimming stripped 0 bases from V and 4 bases from J, with 10 bases between. From germline, CDR1 is LNHDA and CDR2 SQIVND (reference sequence). The CDR3 region has the DNA TGTGCCAGTAGTATAGATCCCCGTGGGAATCAGCCCCAGCATTTT. It specifies CASSIDPRGNQPQHF.

The CDR3, as DNA: TGTGCCAGCAGCTTAGCGACGGGAAACACCATATATTTT. Protein sequence: CASSLATGNTIYF. The chain carries TRBV7-2 and TRBJ1-3; the D is unclear. Trimming removed 0 bases at V and 4 bases at J, with 4 bases between. The CDR3 spans 13 residues. Germline assignment: CDR1 SGHTA and CDR2 FQGNSA.

This chain connects TRBV7-8 to TRBJ2-1, with D perhaps assigned TRBD1 or TRBD2 (5 bases each). Germline V CDR1 and CDR2: SGHVS, FQNEAQ. This CDR3 is 12 amino acids long. Trimming left V 5 bases short and J 9 bases short, with 11 bases between. The CDR3 sequence: CASSPLGVEQFF. The CDR3 DNA reads as TGTGCCAGCAGCCCGTTGGGGGTTGAGCAGTTCTTC.

DNA of the CDR3: TGCAGCGTTTTACAGGGGATGAATCAGCCCCAGCATTTT. It encodes CSVLQGMNQPQHF. V and J are TRBV29-1 and TRBJ1-5, with 7 bases identical to TRBD1. This CDR3 contains 13 residues. The junction had 5 bases not matched to a gene; V was cut back by 5 bases and J by 4 bases. Germline loops: CDR1 SQVTM, CDR2 ANQGSEA.

The chain carries TRBV6-5 and TRBJ1-1; 10 bases fit TRBD1. The CDR3 is 16 residues long. Unmatched junction bases numbered 6, after V lost 0 bases and J lost 5 bases. CDR1 and CDR2 (germline): MNHEY, SVGAGI. This chain's CDR3 is CASSYSRDRGWTEAFF. The CDR3 coding sequence is TGTGCCAGCAGTTACTCCCGGGACAGGGGTTGGACTGAAGCTTTCTTT.

This rearrangement joins TRBV28 to TRBJ1-4; maybe TRBD1 (5 bases). Trimming took 3 bases from V and 5 from J, leaving 16 bases between them. The CDR3 consists of 16 residues. Germline V lookup: CDR1 MDHEN, CDR2 SYDVKM. CDR3 amino acids: CASSLSPGPMNEKLFF. CDR3 in DNA: TGTGCCAGCAGTTTGTCCCCGGGACCGATGAATGAAAAACTGTTTTTT.

The chain couples TRBV13 to TRBJ2-5; D ambiguous. The CDR3 is made up of 13 amino acids. V was clipped by 0 bases and J by 1 base, with 3 bases between them. CDR1 is PRHDT, CDR2 FYEKMQ, per germline (reference sequence). Here the CDR3 reads CASSLGVQETQYF. CDR3 nucleotides: TGTGCCAGCAGCTTAGGAGTCCAAGAGACCCAGTACTTC. The variable domain in full, completed from reference TRBV13 and TRBJ2-5, reads AAGVIQSPRHLIKEKRETATLKCYPIPRHDTVYWYQQGPGQDPQFLISFYEKMQSDKGSIPDRFSAQQFSDYHSELNMSSLELGDSALYFCASSLGVQETQYFGPGTRLLVL.

The chain is built from TRBV18 and TRBJ1-6; 8 bases are a match to TRBD1. CDR1 and CDR2 (germline): KGHSH, LQKENI. The length of the CDR3 is 14 residues. V trimming: 3 bases; J trimming: 9 bases; junction bases outside the gene matches: 4. CDR3 sequence reads: CASSPTGVASPLHF. The CDR3 bases are TGTGCCAGCTCACCGACAGGGGTGGCTTCACCCCTCCACTTT.

The V and J genes are TRBV7-8 and TRBJ2-7; D gene uncertain. This CDR3 has 13 residues. Germline assignment: CDR1 SGHVS and CDR2 FQNEAQ. V was trimmed by 1 base and J by 3 bases, leaving 7 bases between them. The CDR3 reads CASSLVEDYEQYF. In DNA, the CDR3 is TGTGCCAGCAGCTTAGTTGAGGACTACGAGCAGTACTTC.

The rearrangement joins TRBV5-1 to TRBJ1-1, with TRBD1 matching 8 bases. V gave up 4 bases and J gave up 2 bases; unmatched junction bases: 10. The length of the CDR3 is 16 residues. Germline V gene sequence: CDR1 SGHRS, CDR2 YFSETQ. The CDR3 DNA reads as TGCGCCAGCAGCCTGATAGGGACAGGTCGTAACACTGAAGCTTTCTTT. Protein: CASSLIGTGRNTEAFF. Based on the CDR3 plus reference TRBV5-1 and TRBJ1-1, the full variable domain is KAGVTQTPRYLIKTRGQQVTLSCSPISGHRSVSWYQQTPGQGLQFLFEYFSETQRNKGNFPGRFSGRQFSNSRSEMNVSTLELGDSALYLCASSLIGTGRNTEAFFGQGTRLTVV.

J is TRBJ2-7 and V is TRBV7-2; TRBD2 matches 11 bases. The CDR3 consists of 15 residues. The ends lost 1 base at V and 7 bases at J; junction bases unmatched: 6. Germline V gene data show CDR1 as SGHTA and CDR2 as FQGNSA. The CDR3 is CASSLVPSGGYEQYF. DNA of the CDR3: TGTGCCAGCAGCTTAGTTCCTAGCGGGGGGTATGAGCAGTACTTC.

The chain employs TRBV28 and TRBJ1-2; no clear D gene. Germline V gene sequence: CDR1 MDHEN, CDR2 SYDVKM. This CDR3 spans 16 amino acids. Trimming shortened V by 3 bases and J by 5 bases, and 19 bases separated the two germline ends. CDR3 nucleotide sequence: TGTGCCAGCAGTTTGATTGGCACCCAGAAGGTGTATGGCTACACCTTC. This encodes CASSLIGTQKVYGYTF.

This chain connects TRBV7-8 to TRBJ2-1; tentatively, D is TRBD1 (5 bases). The V end was cut by 1 base, the J end by 0 bases, with 10 bases between. This CDR3 region has 16 residues. Germline CDR1 SGHVS, CDR2 FQNEAQ. The CDR3 is CASSLGQQSSYNEQFF. The CDR3, as DNA: TGTGCCAGCAGCTTAGGACAGCAAAGCTCCTACAATGAGCAGTTCTTC.

The chain recombines TRBV7-2 with TRBJ2-3; the match to TRBD1 covers 9 bases. Germline lookup yields CDR1 SGHTA and CDR2 FQGNSA. This CDR3 region has 16 residues. After removal of 4 bases from V and 6 bases from J, the junction contained 11 bases not matched to a gene. The CDR3 DNA reads TGTGCCAGCAGCTCCCCGGAGGGGACAGGGACGGATACGCAGTATTTT. Protein sequence: CASSSPEGTGTDTQYF. Drawing the rest from reference TRBV7-2 and TRBJ2-3, the complete variable domain is GAGVSQSPSNKVTEKGKDVELRCDPISGHTALYWYRQSLGQGLEFLIYFQGNSAPDKSGLPSDRFSAERTGGSVSTLTIQRTQQEDSAVYLCASSSPEGTGTDTQYFGPGTRLTVL.

The V and J genes are TRBV6-1 and TRBJ1-5; no clear D gene. The CDR3 length is 15 residues. Germline CDR1 and CDR2: MNHNS and SASEGT. Trimming took off 1 base at V and 3 bases at J, with 10 bases between the two ends. CDR3 amino acids: CASSEVDPSNQPQHF. For the CDR3, the DNA is TGTGCCAGCAGTGAAGTCGACCCGTCCAATCAGCCCCAGCATTTT.

In this sample, this clone turned up a few times. This chain's CDR3 is CASSSLTGTNTEAFF. DNA for the CDR3: TGTGCCAGCAGCTCGTTAACCGGGACAAACACTGAAGCTTTCTTT. The genes are TRBV5-6 and TRBJ1-1; D might be TRBD1 (6 bases). CDR3 length equals 15 residues. CDR1 and CDR2 (germline): SGHDT, YYEEEE. V lost 3 bases, J lost 2 bases, and 14 bases lay in between.

The chain recombines TRBV5-1 with TRBJ2-2; D is perhaps TRBD1 (5 bases). With 0 bases removed from V and 7 bases from J, the gap between germline ends came to 13 bases. This CDR3 has 15 amino acids. Germline CDR1 is SGHRS and CDR2 is YFSETQ. The chain's CDR3 is CASSLGSGSFGELFF. CDR3 nucleotides: TGCGCCAGCAGCTTGGGGTCAGGGTCGTTCGGGGAGCTGTTTTTT. Combining the CDR3 with reference TRBV5-1 and TRBJ2-2 gives the whole variable domain KAGVTQTPRYLIKTRGQQVTLSCSPISGHRSVSWYQQTPGQGLQFLFEYFSETQRNKGNFPGRFSGRQFSNSRSEMNVSTLELGDSALYLCASSLGSGSFGELFFGEGSRLTVL.

The rearrangement joins TRBV9 to TRBJ2-5; 11 nucleotides line up with TRBD2. Germline V gives CDR1 SGDLS, CDR2 YYNGEE. V gave up 0 bases and J gave up 2 bases; unmatched junction bases: 9. This CDR3 has 18 residues. The CDR3 nucleotides are TGTGCCAGCAGCGTAGCGGTAGCGGGGGGGCCTAGGCAAGAGACCCAGTACTTC. Encoded protein: CASSVAVAGGPRQETQYF.

The chain employs TRBV2 and TRBJ1-5, with TRBD1 as a possible D gene (5 bases). V lost 4 bases and J lost 4, with 5 bases in between. Looked up from germline, CDR1 is SNHLY and CDR2 is FYNNEI. This CDR3 contains 12 residues. The CDR3 coding sequence is TGTGCCAGCAGTGCAGGGAATCAGCCCCAGCATTTT. It specifies CASSAGNQPQHF.